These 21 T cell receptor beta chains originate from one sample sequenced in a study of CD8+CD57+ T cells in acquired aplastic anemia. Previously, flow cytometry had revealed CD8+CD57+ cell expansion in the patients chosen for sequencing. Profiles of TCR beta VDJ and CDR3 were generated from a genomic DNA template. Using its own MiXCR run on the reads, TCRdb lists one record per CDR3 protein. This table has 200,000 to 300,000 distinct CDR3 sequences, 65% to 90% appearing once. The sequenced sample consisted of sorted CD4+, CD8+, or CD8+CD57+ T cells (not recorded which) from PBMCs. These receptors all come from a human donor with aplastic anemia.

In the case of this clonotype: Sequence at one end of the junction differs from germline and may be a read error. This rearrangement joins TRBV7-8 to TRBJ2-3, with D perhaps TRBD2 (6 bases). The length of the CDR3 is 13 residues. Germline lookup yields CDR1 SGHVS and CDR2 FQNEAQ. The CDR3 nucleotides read TGTGCCAGCAGCTTAGCGGGAGGAGCCGCGCCGCAGTTT. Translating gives CASSLAGGAAPQF.

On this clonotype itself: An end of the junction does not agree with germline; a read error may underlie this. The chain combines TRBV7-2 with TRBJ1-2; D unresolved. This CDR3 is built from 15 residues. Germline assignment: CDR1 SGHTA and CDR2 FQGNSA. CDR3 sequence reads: CASSLPRGDNTGYTF. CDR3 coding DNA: TGCGCCAGCAGCTTGCCTAGAGGTGACAATACTGGGTACACCTTC.

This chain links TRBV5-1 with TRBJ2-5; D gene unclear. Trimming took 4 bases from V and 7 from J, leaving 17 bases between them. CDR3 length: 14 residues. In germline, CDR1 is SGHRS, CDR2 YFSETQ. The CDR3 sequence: CASSRNSNQPTQYF. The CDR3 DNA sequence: TGCGCCAGCAGCAGAAATAGCAATCAGCCGACCCAGTACTTC. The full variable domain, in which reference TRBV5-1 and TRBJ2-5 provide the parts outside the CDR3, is KAGVTQTPRYLIKTRGQQVTLSCSPISGHRSVSWYQQTPGQGLQFLFEYFSETQRNKGNFPGRFSGRQFSNSRSEMNVSTLELGDSALYLCASSRNSNQPTQYFGPGTRLLVL.

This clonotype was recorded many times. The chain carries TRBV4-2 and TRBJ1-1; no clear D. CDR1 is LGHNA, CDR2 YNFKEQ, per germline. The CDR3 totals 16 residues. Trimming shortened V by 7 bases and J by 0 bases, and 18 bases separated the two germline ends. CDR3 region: CASTSWRELMNTEAFF. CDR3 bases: TGTGCCAGCACCTCCTGGCGGGAGCTAATGAACACTGAAGCTTTCTTT.

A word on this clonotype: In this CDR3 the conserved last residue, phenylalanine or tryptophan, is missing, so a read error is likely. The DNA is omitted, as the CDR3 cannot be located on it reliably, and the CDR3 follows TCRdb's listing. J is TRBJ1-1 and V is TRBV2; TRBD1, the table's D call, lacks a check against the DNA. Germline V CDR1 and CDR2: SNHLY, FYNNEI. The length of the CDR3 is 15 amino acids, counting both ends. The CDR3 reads CASGYGLTGTKDFFL.

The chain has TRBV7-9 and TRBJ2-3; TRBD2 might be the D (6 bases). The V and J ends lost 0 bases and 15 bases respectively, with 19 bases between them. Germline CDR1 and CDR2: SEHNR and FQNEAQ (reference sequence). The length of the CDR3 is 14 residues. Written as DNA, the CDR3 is TGTGCCAGCAGCTTAGCGGGAGGTTCCAATGCCCACTATTTT. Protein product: CASSLAGGSNAHYF.

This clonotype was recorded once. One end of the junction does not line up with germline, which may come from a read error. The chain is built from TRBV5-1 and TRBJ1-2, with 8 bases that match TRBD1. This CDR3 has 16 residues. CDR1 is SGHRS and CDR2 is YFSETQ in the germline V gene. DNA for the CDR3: TGTGCCAGCAGCTTGGTTCGGACAGGGATGAGCTATGGCTACACCTTC. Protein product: CASSLVRTGMSYGYTF.

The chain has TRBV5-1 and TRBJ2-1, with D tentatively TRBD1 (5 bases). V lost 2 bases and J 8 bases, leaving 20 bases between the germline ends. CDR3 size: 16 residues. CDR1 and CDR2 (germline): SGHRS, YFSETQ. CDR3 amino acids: CASSFAVGAWSDEQFF. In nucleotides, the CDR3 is TGCGCCAGCAGCTTTGCCGTAGGGGCCTGGAGCGATGAGCAGTTCTTC.

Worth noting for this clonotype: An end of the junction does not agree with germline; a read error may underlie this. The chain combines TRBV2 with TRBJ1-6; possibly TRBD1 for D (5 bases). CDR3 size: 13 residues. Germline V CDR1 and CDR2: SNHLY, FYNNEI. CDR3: CASSAGCRDTLYF. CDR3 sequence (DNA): TGTGCCAGCAGCGCAGGTTGCAGGGATACGCTGTATTTT. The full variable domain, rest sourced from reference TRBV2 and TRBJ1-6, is EPEVTQTPSHQVTQMGQEVILRCVPISNHLYFYWYRQILGQKVEFLVSFYNNEISEKSEIFDDQFSVERPDGSNFTLKIRSTKLEDSAMYFCASSAGCRDTLYFGNGTRLTVT.

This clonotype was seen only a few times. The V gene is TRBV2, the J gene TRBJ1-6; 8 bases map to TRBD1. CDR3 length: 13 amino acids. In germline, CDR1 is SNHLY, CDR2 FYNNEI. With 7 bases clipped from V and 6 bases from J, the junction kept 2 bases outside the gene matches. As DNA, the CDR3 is TGTGCCAGCATAGGACAGGGTAATTCACCCCTCCACTTT. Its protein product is CASIGQGNSPLHF.

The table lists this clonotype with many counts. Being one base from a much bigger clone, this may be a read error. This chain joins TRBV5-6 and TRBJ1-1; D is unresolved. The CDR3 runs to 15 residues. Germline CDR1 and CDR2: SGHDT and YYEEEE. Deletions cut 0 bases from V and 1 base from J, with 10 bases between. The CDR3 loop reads CASSLEREGNTEAFF. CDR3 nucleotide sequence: TGTGCCAGCAGCTTGGAGAGGGAAGGGAACACTGAAGCTTTCTTT.

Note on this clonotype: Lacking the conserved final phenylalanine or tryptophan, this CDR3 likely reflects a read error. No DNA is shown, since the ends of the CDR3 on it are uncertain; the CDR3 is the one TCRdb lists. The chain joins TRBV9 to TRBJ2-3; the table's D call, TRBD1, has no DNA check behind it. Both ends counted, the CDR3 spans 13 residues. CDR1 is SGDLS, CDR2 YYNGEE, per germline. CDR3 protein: CASGAGGEKLFFV.

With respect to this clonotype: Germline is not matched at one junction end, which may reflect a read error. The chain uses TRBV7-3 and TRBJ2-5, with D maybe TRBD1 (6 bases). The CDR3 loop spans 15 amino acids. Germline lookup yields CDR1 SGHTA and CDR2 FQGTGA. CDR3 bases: TGCGCCAGCAGCTTGGTTCCCAGGGGACAAGAGACCAAGTACTTC. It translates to CASSLVPRGQETKYF.

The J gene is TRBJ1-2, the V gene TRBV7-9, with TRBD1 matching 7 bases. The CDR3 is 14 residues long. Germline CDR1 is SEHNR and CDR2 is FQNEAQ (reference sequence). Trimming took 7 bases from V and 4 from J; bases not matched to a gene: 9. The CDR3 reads CASTASTGSYGYTF. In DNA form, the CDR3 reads TGTGCCAGCACCGCCTCGACAGGGAGCTATGGCTACACCTTC.

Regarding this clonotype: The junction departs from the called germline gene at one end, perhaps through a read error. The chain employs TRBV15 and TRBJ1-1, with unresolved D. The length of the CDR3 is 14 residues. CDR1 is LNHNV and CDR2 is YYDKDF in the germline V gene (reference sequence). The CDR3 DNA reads TGTGCCAGCAGCAGTGGCAGCGTGCAAGATGCCCATTACTTT. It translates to CASSSGSVQDAHYF.

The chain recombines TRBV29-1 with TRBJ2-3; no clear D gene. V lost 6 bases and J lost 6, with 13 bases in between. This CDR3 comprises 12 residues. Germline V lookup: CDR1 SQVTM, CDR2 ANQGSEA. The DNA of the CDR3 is TGCAGCGTGTGCCAAACAGCGGATACGCAGTATTTT. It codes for CSVCQTADTQYF.

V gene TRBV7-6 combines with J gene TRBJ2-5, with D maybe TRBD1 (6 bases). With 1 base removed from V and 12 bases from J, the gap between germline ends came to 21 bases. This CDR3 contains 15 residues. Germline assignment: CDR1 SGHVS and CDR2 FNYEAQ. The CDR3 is CASSLGHGTKESEYF. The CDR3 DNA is TGTGCCAGCAGCTTAGGGCACGGGACAAAAGAGAGCGAGTACTTC.

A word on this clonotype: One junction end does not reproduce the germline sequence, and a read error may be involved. CDR3 in amino acids: CASGARDRGLDYGYAF. CDR3 coding DNA: TGTGCCAGCGGAGCACGGGACAGGGGCTTGGACTATGGCTACGCCTTC. V usage is TRBV9 and J usage is TRBJ1-2, with TRBD1 matching over 10 bases. The germline CDR1 and CDR2 sequences are SGDLS and YYNGEE. This CDR3 region has 16 residues.

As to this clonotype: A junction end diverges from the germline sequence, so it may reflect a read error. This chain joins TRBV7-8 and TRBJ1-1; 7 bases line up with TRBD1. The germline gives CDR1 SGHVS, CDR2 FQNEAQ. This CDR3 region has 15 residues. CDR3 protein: CASSLDPDGTADAFF. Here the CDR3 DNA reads TGTGCCAGCAGCTTAGATCCAGACGGGACAGCTGATGCTTTCTTT.

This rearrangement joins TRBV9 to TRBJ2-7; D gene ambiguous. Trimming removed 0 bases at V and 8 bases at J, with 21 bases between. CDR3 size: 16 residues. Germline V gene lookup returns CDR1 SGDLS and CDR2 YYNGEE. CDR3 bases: TGTGCCAGCAGCGTAGGGCCCGCCCGAAAACAGCCCCAGCAGTACGTC. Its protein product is CASSVGPARKQPQQYV.

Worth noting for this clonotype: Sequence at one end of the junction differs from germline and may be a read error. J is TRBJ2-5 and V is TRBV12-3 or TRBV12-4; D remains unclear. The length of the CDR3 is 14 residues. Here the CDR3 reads CATRPGSEQETQHF. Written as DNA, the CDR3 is TGTGCCACCAGACCAGGCAGCGAGCAAGAGACCCAGCACTTC.